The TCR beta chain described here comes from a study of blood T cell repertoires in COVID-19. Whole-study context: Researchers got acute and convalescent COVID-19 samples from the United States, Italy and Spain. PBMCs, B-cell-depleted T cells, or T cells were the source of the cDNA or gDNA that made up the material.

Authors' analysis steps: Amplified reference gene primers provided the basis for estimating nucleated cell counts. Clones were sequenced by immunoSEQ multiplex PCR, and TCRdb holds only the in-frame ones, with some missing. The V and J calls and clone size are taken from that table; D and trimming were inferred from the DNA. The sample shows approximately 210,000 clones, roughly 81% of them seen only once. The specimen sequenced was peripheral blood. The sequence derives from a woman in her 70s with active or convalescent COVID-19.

Here the CDR3 reads CASRNSGKGSYNEQFF. The CDR3 DNA reads as TGTGCCAGCAGAAATAGCGGGAAAGGATCATACAATGAGCAGTTCTTC. The chain recombines TRBV2 with TRBJ2-1; TRBD2 aligns across 8 bases. The V and J ends lost 6 bases and 4 bases, in that order; junction bases with no gene match: 11. CDR1 and CDR2 from the germline V gene are SNHLY and FYNNEI. The CDR3 is 16 residues long.